This record concerns one TCR beta chain sequence. Its cognate antigen is unknown. These data belong to a study of response to subunit inactivated influenza vaccine. Findings of the study overall: Few additional T cells are recruited per seasonal influenza vaccination, authors suggested.

MiXCR was run by TCRdb on the RT-PCR reads, yielding one entry per CDR3 protein. The table includes under 200,000 distinct CDR3 sequences, about a tenth detected once. V shed 0 bases and J shed 7 bases, with 10 bases lying between them. CDR3 length: 14 amino acids. The germline V gene has CDR1 SGHKS and CDR2 YYEKEE (reference sequence). Sequenced here: non-naive T cells sorted from PBMCs, sampled 40 to 50 days after vaccination. This sequence was found in a man in his fifties who received an inactivated influenza vaccine. The J gene is TRBJ2-2, the V gene TRBV5-5; no reliable D call. This CDR3 reads CASSLASYCGELFF. The CDR3 nucleotides are TGTGCCAGCAGCTTGGCCTCGTACTGCGGGGAGCTGTTTTTT.